A single T cell receptor beta chain is shown here with its context. It lacks a known antigen. The record has no base qualities; no much larger clone is one base away. The junction carries 7 bases between V and J, which are trimmed by 2 bases and 6 bases respectively. The germline V gene supplies CDR1 MRHNA and CDR2 SNTAGT. There are 13 amino acids in the CDR3, from cysteine to phenylalanine inclusive. Only the CDR3 region is kept as DNA, spanning 39 bases read in frame from base 1. The trial excluded patients who had a history of autoimmune disease or who were on systemic immunosuppression. In every dose cohort, peripheral blood was drawn for TCR sequencing at baseline, cycle 4 day 1, and cycle 7 day 1. Samples were obtained from an open-label, multicenter, first-in-human phase I dose-escalation trial of ivuxolimab. The trial enrolled adults with locally advanced or metastatic head and neck squamous cell, hepatocellular, melanoma or renal cell carcinoma. Before TCR sequencing, CD4+ T cells and CD8+ T cells from peripheral blood were sorted into separate populations.

Genomic DNA was isolated from the sorted cells so that the TCRbeta CDR3 region could be sequenced. The immunoSEQ Assay was used to sequence the TCRbeta CDR3 regions. This immuneACCESS table, as held by TCRdb, lists in-frame sequences with V and J called but not all clones. Of the missing ones, under half trace to an unresolved V gene in checked studies; the others have no known cause. The sample yields about 14,000 clones; 80% were counted once. The leading ten clones occupy 30% to 35% of the sample. The data originate from a study of OX40 agonist ivuxolimab in advanced cancers. Concerning the study at large: Ivuxolimab was a fully human IgG2 agonistic monoclonal antibody targeting the costimulatory receptor OX40 (CD134). Intravenous ivuxolimab was administered to patients every 2 weeks at six dose levels: 0.01, 0.1, 0.3, 1.5, 3 and 10 mg/kg. Among the roughly 52 dose-escalation patients, 19 had hepatocellular carcinoma, 15 or so melanoma, 9 renal cell carcinoma and 9 head and neck cancer. Partial responses occurred in three dose-escalation patients, of whom one had hepatocellular carcinoma and two had cutaneous melanoma. The paper describes the monotherapy dose-escalation part (N of about 47 patients) of the phase I trial of ivuxolimab. Peripheral TCRbeta sequencing aimed to test whether ivuxolimab altered TCR sequence diversity and caused clonal T-cell expansion. In the dose-escalation cohort, around four fifths of patients were male, and the mean age was around 60 years with a range of roughly 20 to 79. Prior anti-PD-1, anti-PD-L1 or anti-CTLA-4 therapy was permitted, and checkpoint inhibitors had been received by 30% to 40% of dose-escalation patients. What the research found in general, with its limitations: After ivuxolimab, expanded clones were on average more numerous among CD8+ T cells than among CD4+ T cells. Low levels of normalized T-cell clonal expansion were also seen in some patients who did not respond. In the 0.1-3.0 mg/kg groups, partial responders were among the patients with the lowest normalized peripheral clonal expansion, particularly in CD8+ T cells. Clonal expansion of both CD4+ and CD8+ blood T cells was observed from baseline to week 6 at doses 0.1 to 3.0 mg/kg. The antigen specificity of the clonally expanded peripheral T cells was not determined.

The sample here was CD4+ or CD8+ T cells sorted from blood, taken in a trial of the OX40 agonist ivuxolimab. This receptor chain uses TRBV6-4 and TRBJ2-2; D gene: possibly TRBD2, on 6 matching bases. This sequence was found in an adult with an advanced solid tumor such as melanoma, head and neck, liver or kidney cancer. The base sequence is TGTGCCAGCAGTGACAGGGAGGCCGGGGAGCTGTTTTTT. Translation gives CASSDREAGELFF.